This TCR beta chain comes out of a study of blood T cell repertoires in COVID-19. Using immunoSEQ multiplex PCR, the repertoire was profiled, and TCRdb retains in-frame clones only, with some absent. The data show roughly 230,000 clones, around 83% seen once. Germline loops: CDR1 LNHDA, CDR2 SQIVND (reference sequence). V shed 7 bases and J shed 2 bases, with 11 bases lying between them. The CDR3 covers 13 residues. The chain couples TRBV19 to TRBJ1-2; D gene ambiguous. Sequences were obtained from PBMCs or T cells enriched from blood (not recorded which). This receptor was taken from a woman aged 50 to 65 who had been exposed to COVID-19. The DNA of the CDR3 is TGTGCCAGTAACCGCGGGCCCAACTATGGCTACACCTTC. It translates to CASNRGPNYGYTF.